The clone carrying this T cell receptor (beta chain) was found a few times. Its antigen is as yet unknown. This sample was included in a study of T cell repertoires in cytomegalovirus infection. The wider study: CMV epitopes used comprised recently identified HLA-C-restricted ones and well-studied HLA-B-restricted ones. Public TCR beta signatures indicated both CMV infection and matching HLA type. Regarding the study as a whole: It was HLA-C-restricted CMV-specific TCR beta clonotypes that dominated the response ex vivo. Carriers of CMV plus the relevant HLA were identified by cumulative public TCR beta family frequency.

The V end was cut by 5 bases, the J end by 7 bases, with 9 bases between. Germline lookup yields CDR1 SGHTA and CDR2 FQGNSA. This CDR3 is built from 13 residues. TCRdb recomputed calls from the reads with MiXCR, one row per CDR3 protein. The table lists about 150,000 distinct CDR3 sequences, approximately 30% of them singletons, with about 52% in the top ten. This sequence originates from a human donor in good health (CMV status not recorded). Some clones in this sample may be carry-over from other donors' samples. Sequenced here: CD8+ T cells from cultured PBMCs, sampled from culture after CMV antigen stimulation. The V call is TRBV7-2, the J call TRBJ1-6, with D unresolved. The CDR3 region has the DNA TGTGCCAGCAGCCGGGATCTCAATTCACCCCTCCACTTT. It specifies CASSRDLNSPLHF.